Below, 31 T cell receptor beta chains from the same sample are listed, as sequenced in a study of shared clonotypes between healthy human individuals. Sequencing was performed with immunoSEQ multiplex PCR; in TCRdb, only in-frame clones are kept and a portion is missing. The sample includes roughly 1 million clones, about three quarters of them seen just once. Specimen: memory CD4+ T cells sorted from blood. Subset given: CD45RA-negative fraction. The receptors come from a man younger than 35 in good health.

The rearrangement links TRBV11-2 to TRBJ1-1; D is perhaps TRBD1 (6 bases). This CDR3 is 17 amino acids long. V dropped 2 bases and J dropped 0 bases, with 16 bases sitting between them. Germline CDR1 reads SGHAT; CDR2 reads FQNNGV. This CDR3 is CASSLRTVVSMNTEAFF. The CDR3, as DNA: TGTGCCAGCAGCTTAAGGACAGTCGTGAGTATGAACACTGAAGCTTTCTTT.

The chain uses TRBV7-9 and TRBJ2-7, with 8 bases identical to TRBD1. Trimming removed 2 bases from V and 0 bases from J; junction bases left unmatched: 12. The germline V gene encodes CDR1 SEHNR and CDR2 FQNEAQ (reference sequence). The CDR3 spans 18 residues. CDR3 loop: CASSLTSTRQGLSYEQYF. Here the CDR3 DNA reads TGTGCCAGCAGCTTAACCTCGACCCGACAGGGGCTCTCCTACGAGCAGTACTTC. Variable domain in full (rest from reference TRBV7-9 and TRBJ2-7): DTGVSQNPRHKITKRGQNVTFRCDPISEHNRLYWYRQTLGQGPEFLTYFQNEAQLEKSRLLSDRFSAERPKGSFSTLEIQRTEQGDSAMYLCASSLTSTRQGLSYEQYFGPGTRLTVT.

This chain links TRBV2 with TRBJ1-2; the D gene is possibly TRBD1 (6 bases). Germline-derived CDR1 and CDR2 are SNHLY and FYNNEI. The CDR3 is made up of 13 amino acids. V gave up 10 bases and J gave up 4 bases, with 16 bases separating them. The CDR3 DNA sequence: TGTGCCACACAAAACAGGGTTGGCTATGGCTACACCTTC. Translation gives CATQNRVGYGYTF.

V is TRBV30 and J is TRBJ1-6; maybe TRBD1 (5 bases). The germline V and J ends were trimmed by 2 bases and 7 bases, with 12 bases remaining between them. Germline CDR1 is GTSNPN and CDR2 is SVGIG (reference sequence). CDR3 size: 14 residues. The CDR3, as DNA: TGTGCCTGGAGTACGGGGGGGAGGAATTCACCCCTCCACTTT. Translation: CAWSTGGRNSPLHF.

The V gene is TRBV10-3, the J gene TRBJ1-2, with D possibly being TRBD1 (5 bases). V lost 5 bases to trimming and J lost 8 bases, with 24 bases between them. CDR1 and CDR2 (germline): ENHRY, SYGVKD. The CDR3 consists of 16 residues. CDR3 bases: TGTGCCATCAGTCTGGACGGAGTTTTTATGGAGGGGGGCTACACCTTC. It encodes CAISLDGVFMEGGYTF.

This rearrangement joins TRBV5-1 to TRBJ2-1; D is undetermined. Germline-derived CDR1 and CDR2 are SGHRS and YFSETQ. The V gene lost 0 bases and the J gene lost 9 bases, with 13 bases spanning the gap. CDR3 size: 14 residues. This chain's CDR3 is CASSLEYGAREQFF. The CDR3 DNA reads TGCGCCAGCAGCTTGGAATACGGTGCACGTGAGCAGTTCTTC.

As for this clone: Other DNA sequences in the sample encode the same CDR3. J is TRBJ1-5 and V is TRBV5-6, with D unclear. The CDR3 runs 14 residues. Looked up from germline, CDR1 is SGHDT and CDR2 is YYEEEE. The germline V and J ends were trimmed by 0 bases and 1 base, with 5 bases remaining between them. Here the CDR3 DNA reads TGTGCCAGCAGCTTGGGCGGAAGCAATCAGCCCCAGCATTTT. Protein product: CASSLGGSNQPQHF.

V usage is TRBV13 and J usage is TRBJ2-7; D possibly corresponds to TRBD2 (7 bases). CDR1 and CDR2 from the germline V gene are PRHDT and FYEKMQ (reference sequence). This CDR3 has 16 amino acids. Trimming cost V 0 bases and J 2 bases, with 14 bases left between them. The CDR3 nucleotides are TGTGCCAGCAGCTTAGGGGGCGGGGGCCTAACCTACGAGCAGTACTTC. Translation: CASSLGGGGLTYEQYF.

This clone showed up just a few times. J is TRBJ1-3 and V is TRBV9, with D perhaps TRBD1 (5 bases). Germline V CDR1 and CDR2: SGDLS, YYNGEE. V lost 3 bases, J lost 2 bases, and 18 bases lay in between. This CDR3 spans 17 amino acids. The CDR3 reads CASSDLRGLDPGNTIYF. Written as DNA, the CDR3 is TGTGCCAGCAGCGACCTGAGGGGTCTTGATCCTGGAAACACCATATATTTT.

The CDR3 spells CASLERGQRRPTF. CDR3 nucleotide sequence: TGTGCCAGTTTAGAACGCGGACAGCGTAGGCCCACCTTC. The J gene is TRBJ1-2, the V gene TRBV27; a weak D match, TRBD1 (6 bases). V dropped 9 bases and J dropped 13 bases, with 24 bases sitting between them. Germline V lookup: CDR1 MNHEY, CDR2 SMNVEV (reference sequence). The length of the CDR3 is 13 residues.

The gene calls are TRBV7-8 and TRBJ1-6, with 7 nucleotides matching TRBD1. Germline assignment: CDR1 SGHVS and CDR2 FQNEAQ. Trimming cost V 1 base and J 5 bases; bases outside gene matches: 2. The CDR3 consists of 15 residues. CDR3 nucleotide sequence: TGTGCCAGCAGCTTAGGTGGGACAGATAATTCACCCCTCCACTTT. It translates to CASSLGGTDNSPLHF.

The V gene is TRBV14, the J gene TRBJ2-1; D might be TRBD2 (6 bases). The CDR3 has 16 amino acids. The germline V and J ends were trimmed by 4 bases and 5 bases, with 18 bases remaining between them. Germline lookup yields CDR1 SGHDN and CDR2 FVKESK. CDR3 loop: CASSPWGDSGNNEQFF. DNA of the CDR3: TGTGCCAGCAGCCCCTGGGGGGATAGCGGTAACAATGAGCAGTTCTTC.

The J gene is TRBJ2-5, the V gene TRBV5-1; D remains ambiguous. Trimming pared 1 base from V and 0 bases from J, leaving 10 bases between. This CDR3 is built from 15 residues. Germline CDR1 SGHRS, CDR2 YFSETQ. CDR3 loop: CASSLLDSNQETQYF. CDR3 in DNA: TGCGCCAGCAGCTTGCTAGACTCGAACCAAGAGACCCAGTACTTC.

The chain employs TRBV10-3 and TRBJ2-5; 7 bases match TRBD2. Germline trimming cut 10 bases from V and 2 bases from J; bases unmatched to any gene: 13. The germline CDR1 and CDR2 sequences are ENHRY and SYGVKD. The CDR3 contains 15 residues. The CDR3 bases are TGTGCCACTCTCCCATCGGGGGGTTATCAAGAGACCCAGTACTTC. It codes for CATLPSGGYQETQYF.

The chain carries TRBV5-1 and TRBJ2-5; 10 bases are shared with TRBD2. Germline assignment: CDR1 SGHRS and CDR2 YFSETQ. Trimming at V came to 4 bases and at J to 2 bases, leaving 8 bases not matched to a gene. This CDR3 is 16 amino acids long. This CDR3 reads CASSQELAGGQETQYF. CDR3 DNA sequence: TGCGCCAGCAGCCAGGAATTAGCGGGAGGTCAAGAGACCCAGTACTTC.

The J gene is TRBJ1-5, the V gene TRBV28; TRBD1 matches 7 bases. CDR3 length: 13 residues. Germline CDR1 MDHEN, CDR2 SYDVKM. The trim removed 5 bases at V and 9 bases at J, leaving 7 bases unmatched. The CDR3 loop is CASSPGTVRPQHF. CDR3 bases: TGTGCCAGCAGTCCTGGGACAGTTCGGCCCCAGCATTTT.

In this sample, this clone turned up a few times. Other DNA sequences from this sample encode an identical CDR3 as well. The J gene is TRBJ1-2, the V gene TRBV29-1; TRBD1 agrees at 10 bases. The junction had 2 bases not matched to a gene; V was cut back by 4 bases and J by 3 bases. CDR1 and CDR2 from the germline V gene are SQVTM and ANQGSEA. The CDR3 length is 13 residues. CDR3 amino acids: CSVGTGGDYGYTF. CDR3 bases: TGCAGCGTTGGGACAGGGGGGGACTATGGCTACACCTTC.

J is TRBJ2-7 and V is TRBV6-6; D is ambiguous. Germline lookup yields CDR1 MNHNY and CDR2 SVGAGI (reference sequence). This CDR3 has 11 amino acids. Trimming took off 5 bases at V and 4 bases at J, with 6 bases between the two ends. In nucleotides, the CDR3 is TGTGCCAGCAGTCCCCGGTACGAGCAGTACTTC. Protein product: CASSPRYEQYF.

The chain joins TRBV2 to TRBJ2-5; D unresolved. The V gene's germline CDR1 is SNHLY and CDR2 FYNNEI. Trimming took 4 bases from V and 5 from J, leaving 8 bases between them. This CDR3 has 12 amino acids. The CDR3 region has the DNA TGTGCCAGCAGTGTGCTCTGGGAGACCCAGTACTTC. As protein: CASSVLWETQYF. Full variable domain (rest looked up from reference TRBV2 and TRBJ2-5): EPEVTQTPSHQVTQMGQEVILRCVPISNHLYFYWYRQILGQKVEFLVSFYNNEISEKSEIFDDQFSVERPDGSNFTLKIRSTKLEDSAMYFCASSVLWETQYFGPGTRLLVL.

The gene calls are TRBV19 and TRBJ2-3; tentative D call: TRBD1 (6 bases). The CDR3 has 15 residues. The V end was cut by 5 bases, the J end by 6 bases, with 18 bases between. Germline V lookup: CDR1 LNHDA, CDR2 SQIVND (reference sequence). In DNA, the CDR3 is TGTGCCAGTAGTCAACTCCGGGACATCCCCGATACGCAGTATTTT. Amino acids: CASSQLRDIPDTQYF.

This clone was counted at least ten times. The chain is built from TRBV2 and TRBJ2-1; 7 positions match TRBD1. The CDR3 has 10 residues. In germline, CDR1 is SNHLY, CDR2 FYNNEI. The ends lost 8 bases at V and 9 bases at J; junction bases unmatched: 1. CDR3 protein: CASGTAEQFF. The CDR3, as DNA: TGTGCCAGCGGGACAGCTGAGCAGTTCTTC.

The DNA of the CDR3 is TGTGCCAGCAGTCCCTTCGGTAGAGGAGAGACCCAGTACTTC. Protein sequence: CASSPFGRGETQYF. The chain combines TRBV6-5 with TRBJ2-5; D remains unclear. The V and J ends lost 5 bases and 4 bases respectively, with 14 bases between them. The CDR3 contains 14 residues. Germline CDR1 reads MNHEY; CDR2 reads SVGAGI.

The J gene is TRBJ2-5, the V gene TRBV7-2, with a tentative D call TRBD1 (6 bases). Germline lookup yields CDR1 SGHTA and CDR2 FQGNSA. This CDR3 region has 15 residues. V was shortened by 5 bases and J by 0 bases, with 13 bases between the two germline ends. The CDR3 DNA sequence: TGTGCCAGCAGCCCAGGACAGAAGTACCAAGAGACCCAGTACTTC. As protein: CASSPGQKYQETQYF.

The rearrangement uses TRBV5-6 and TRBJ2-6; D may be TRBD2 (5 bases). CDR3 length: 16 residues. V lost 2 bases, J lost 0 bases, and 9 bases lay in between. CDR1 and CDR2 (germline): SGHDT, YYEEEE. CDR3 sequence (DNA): TGTGCCAGCAGCTTCTGGAGGAGCTCTGGGGCCAACGTCCTGACTTTC. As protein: CASSFWRSSGANVLTF.

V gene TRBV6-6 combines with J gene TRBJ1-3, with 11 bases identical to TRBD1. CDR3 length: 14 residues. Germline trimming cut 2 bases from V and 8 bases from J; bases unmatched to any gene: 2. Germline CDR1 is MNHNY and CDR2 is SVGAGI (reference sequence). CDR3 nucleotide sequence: TGTGCCAGCAGTTACGGGACAGGGGGTTACACCATATATTTT. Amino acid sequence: CASSYGTGGYTIYF.

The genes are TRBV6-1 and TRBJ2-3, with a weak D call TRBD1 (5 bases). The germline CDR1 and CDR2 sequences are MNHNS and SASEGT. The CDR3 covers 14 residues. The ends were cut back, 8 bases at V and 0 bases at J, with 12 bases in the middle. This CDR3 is CASCRVGSTDTQYF. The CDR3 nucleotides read TGTGCCAGCTGCAGGGTAGGGAGCACAGATACGCAGTATTTT.

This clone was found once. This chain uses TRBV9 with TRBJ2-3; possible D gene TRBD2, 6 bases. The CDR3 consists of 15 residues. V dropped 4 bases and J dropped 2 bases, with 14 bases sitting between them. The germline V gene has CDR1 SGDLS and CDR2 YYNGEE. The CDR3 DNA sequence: TGTGCCAGCAGCCCGCGCGGGGAAATCACAGATACGCAGTATTTT. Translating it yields CASSPRGEITDTQYF.

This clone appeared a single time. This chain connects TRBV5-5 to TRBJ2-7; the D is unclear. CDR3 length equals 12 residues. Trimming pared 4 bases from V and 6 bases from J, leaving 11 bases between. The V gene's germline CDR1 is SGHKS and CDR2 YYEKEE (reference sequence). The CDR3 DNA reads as TGTGCCAGCAGCGCAACCCTTCGCGAGCAGTACTTC. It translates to CASSATLREQYF.

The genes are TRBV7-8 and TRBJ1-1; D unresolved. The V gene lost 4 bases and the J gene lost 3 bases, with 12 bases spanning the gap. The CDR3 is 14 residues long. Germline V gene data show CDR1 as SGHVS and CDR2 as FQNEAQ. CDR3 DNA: TGTGCCAGCAGCTCTCGGACTGGGGACACTGAAGCTTTCTTT. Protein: CASSSRTGDTEAFF.

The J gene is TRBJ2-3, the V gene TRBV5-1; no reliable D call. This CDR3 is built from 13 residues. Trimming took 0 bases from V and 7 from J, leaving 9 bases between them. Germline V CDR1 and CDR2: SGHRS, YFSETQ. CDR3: CASSLATENTQYF. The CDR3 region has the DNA TGCGCCAGCAGCTTGGCCACGGAAAATACGCAGTATTTT.

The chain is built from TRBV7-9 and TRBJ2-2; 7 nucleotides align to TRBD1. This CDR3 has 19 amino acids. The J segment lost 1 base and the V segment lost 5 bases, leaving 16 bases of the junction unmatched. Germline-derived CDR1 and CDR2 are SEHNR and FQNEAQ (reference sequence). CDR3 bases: TGTGCCAGCAGCCAAACTTGGGGAACAGGGGATAGGAACACCGGGGAGCTGTTTTTT. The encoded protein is CASSQTWGTGDRNTGELFF.